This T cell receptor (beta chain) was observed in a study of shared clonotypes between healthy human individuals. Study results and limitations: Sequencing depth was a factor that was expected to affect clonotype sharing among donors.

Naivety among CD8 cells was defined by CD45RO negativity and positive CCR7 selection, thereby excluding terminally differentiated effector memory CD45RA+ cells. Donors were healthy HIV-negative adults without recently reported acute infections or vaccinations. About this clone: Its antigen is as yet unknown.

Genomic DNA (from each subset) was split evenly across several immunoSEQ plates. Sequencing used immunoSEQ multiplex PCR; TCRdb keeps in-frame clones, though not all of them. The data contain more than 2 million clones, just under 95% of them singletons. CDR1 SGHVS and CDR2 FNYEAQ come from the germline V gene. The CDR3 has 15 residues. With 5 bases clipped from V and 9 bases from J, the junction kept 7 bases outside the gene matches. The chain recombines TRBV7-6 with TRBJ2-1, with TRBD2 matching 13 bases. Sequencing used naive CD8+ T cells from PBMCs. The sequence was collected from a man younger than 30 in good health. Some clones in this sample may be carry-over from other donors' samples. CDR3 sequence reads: CASSTRLAGGGEQFF. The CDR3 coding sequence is TGTGCCAGCAGCACCAGACTAGCGGGAGGCGGTGAGCAGTTCTTC.